These 11 T cell receptor beta chains share one sample of origin, sequenced in a study of shared clonotypes between healthy human individuals. Assay: immunoSEQ multiplex PCR; the TCRdb copy retains only in-frame clones and omits some. The sample records under 120,000 clones, 65% to 75% being singletons. The source material was memory CD8+ T cells sorted from blood. Subset reported: CD45RO+ cells pooled with CCR7-negative TemRA cells. The receptors stem from a woman aged 25-40 years in good health.

The chain joins TRBV2 to TRBJ2-1; 11 positions agree with TRBD2. This CDR3 comprises 15 residues. Germline values: CDR1 SNHLY, CDR2 FYNNEI. V shed 6 bases and J 9 bases; nucleotides not matched to a gene: 10. The CDR3 DNA follows: TGTGCCAGCAGCTTACCGTCTAGCGGGGGGCGTGAGCAGTTCTTC. The encoded protein is CASSLPSSGGREQFF.

This clone was observed a handful of times. The chain joins TRBV15 to TRBJ2-3; no definite D call. Trimming stripped 1 base from V and 1 base from J, with 9 bases between. The CDR3 covers 15 residues. Germline V gene lookup returns CDR1 LNHNV and CDR2 YYDKDF (reference sequence). CDR3 amino acids: CATSRVRVGTDTQYF. CDR3 nucleotides: TGTGCCACCAGCAGAGTTCGGGTCGGCACAGATACGCAGTATTTT.

The V gene is TRBV20-1, the J gene TRBJ2-1, with D tentatively TRBD2 (5 bases). V lost 1 base to trimming and J lost 10 bases, with 8 bases between them. The CDR3 consists of 11 residues. The germline gives CDR1 DFQATT, CDR2 SNEGSKA (reference sequence). This chain's CDR3 is CSARGGSEQFF. DNA for the CDR3: TGCAGTGCTAGAGGAGGGAGCGAGCAGTTCTTC.

This rearrangement joins TRBV2 to TRBJ1-5; no clear D gene. Trimming left V 0 bases short and J 7 bases short, with 10 bases between. The CDR3 contains 14 residues. The V gene's germline CDR1 is SNHLY and CDR2 FYNNEI. In nucleotides, the CDR3 is TGTGCCAGCAGTGAAGCGCTTACCGTCCAGCCCCAGCATTTT. This sequence encodes CASSEALTVQPQHF. Using reference TRBV2 and TRBJ1-5 for the parts outside the CDR3, the full variable domain is EPEVTQTPSHQVTQMGQEVILRCVPISNHLYFYWYRQILGQKVEFLVSFYNNEISEKSEIFDDQFSVERPDGSNFTLKIRSTKLEDSAMYFCASSEALTVQPQHFGDGTRLSIL.

The chain carries TRBV10-3 and TRBJ2-3; TRBD1 matches at 7 bases. This CDR3 is 15 amino acids long. V shed 7 bases, J shed 4 bases, and the junction held 11 bases outside the gene matches. In germline, CDR1 is ENHRY, CDR2 SYGVKD. CDR3 protein: CAIKTQGSVADTQYF. The CDR3 DNA sequence: TGTGCCATCAAAACACAGGGGTCCGTAGCAGATACGCAGTATTTT.

The chain has TRBV28 and TRBJ2-7; no definite D call. This CDR3 contains 14 residues. V dropped 2 bases and J dropped 3 bases, with 11 bases sitting between them. Germline values: CDR1 MDHEN, CDR2 SYDVKM. In DNA form, the CDR3 reads TGTGCCAGCAGTTTAGGTGCCCCTGGCTACGAGCAGTACTTC. Residues: CASSLGAPGYEQYF.

The rearrangement uses TRBV25-1 and TRBJ2-5, with D hard to call. Germline V lookup: CDR1 MGHDK, CDR2 SYGVNS. Between the trimmed V and J ends, which lost 3 bases and 11 bases, there was a span of 13 bases. The CDR3 has 12 residues. In DNA, the CDR3 is TGTGCCAGCAGTGATCTAGGACGTGAGCAGTACTTC. Translating gives CASSDLGREQYF.

This clone was detected many times. V usage is TRBV6-1 and J usage is TRBJ2-7; no definite D call. V dropped 1 base and J dropped 0 bases, with 10 bases sitting between them. This CDR3 comprises 15 residues. Germline loops: CDR1 MNHNS, CDR2 SASEGT. The CDR3 here is CASSEGASSSYEQYF. CDR3 nucleotide sequence: TGTGCCAGCAGTGAAGGCGCCTCGAGCTCCTACGAGCAGTACTTC.

This clone was observed many times. The junction differs from germline at one of its ends, possibly a read error. The J gene is TRBJ2-7, the V gene TRBV13; 10 nucleotides align to TRBD2. From germline, CDR1 is PRHDT and CDR2 FYEKMQ (reference sequence). The CDR3 is made up of 16 amino acids. In DNA form, the CDR3 reads TGCGCCAGCAGCCAAGGACTAGCGGTTTCATCCTACGAGCAGTACTTC. Translated: CASSQGLAVSSYEQYF.

The genes are TRBV27 and TRBJ2-7; TRBD1 agrees at 9 bases. Germline loops: CDR1 MNHEY, CDR2 SMNVEV (reference sequence). Trimming removed 7 bases from V and 6 bases from J; junction bases left unmatched: 7. The CDR3 totals 13 residues. This chain's CDR3 is CASKPGTGFEQYF. The CDR3 DNA is TGTGCCAGCAAGCCCGGGACAGGGTTCGAGCAGTACTTC.

Concerning this clone: The same CDR3 arises from other DNA sequences in this sample as well. The V and J genes are TRBV6-4 and TRBJ2-3, with TRBD2 matching over 10 bases. V gave up 0 bases and J gave up 4 bases; unmatched junction bases: 1. CDR1 MRHNA and CDR2 SNTAGT come from the germline V gene. The CDR3 covers 15 residues. For the CDR3, the DNA is TGTGCCAGCAGTGACTCAGCGGGAGGGCCAGATACGCAGTATTTT. Protein: CASSDSAGGPDTQYF.